A single sample gave rise to the 25 T cell receptor beta chains below, sequenced in a study of T cell responses to AZD1222 COVID-19 vaccine. Profiled with immunoSEQ multiplex PCR; TCRdb holds only in-frame clones, not every one. Of approximately 190,000 clones in the sample, approximately 94% are singletons; the top ten hold about 9.3%. The material was peripheral blood, obtained on day 0 of AZD1222 vaccination. The receptors here all came from an adult in good health.

This chain connects TRBV7-3 to TRBJ1-1; 8 bases fit TRBD1. The V segment lost 2 bases and the J segment 1 base; nucleotides outside the gene matches: 3. Germline CDR1 SGHTA, CDR2 FQGTGA. The length of the CDR3 is 15 residues. CDR3 sequence reads: CASSLGGTGNTEAFF. The CDR3 DNA follows: TGTGCCAGCAGCTTAGGGGGGACAGGGAACACTGAAGCTTTCTTT.

This clone was detected a few times. The gene calls are TRBV6-2 or TRBV6-3 and TRBJ1-2; TRBD1 matches 7 bases. There are 15 residues in the CDR3. Germline V gene data show CDR1 as MNHEY and CDR2 as SVGEGT. Trimming at V came to 5 bases and at J to 4 bases, leaving 10 bases not matched to a gene. CDR3 sequence: CASSTVGGASYGYTF. The CDR3 nucleotides are TGTGCCAGCAGTACCGTAGGGGGCGCGAGCTATGGCTACACCTTC.

This chain uses TRBV30 with TRBJ1-6; D is possibly TRBD1 (5 bases). This CDR3 region has 14 residues. CDR1 is GTSNPN and CDR2 is SVGIG in the germline V gene (reference sequence). V was clipped by 2 bases and J by 6 bases, with 11 bases between them. The CDR3 sequence is CAWSPGLPNSPLHF. The DNA for the CDR3 is TGTGCCTGGAGTCCGGGACTTCCTAATTCACCCCTCCACTTT.

The rearrangement links TRBV7-3 to TRBJ2-1, with 10 bases that match TRBD2. Trimming took 2 bases from V and 7 from J; bases not matched to a gene: 11. Looked up from germline, CDR1 is SGHTA and CDR2 is FQGTGA. The CDR3 runs 17 residues. The CDR3 here is CASSLWPPSGSSNEQFF. The DNA of the CDR3 is TGTGCCAGCAGCTTATGGCCCCCTAGCGGGAGTAGTAATGAGCAGTTCTTC.

This chain joins TRBV13 and TRBJ1-3, with no clear D. The germline CDR1 and CDR2 sequences are PRHDT and FYEKMQ (reference sequence). V lost 5 bases, J lost 4 bases, and 24 bases lay in between. The CDR3 runs 18 residues. The CDR3 DNA reads TGTGCCAGCAGCGAGGACTCGGCTCCCATACCCTTCGGAAACACCATATATTTT. As protein: CASSEDSAPIPFGNTIYF.

As DNA, the CDR3 is TGTGCCAGCAAGGGGGAGGGTGAAGCTTTCTTT. It is translated as CASKGEGEAFF. The chain links TRBV28 to TRBJ1-1, with a weak D call TRBD1 (6 bases). This CDR3 has 11 residues. Germline assignment: CDR1 MDHEN and CDR2 SYDVKM. V was clipped by 7 bases and J by 7 bases, with 10 bases between them.

V is TRBV6-1 and J is TRBJ2-1; 10 bases fit TRBD2. Germline CDR1 is MNHNS and CDR2 is SASEGT. This CDR3 is built from 17 residues. V lost 3 bases, J lost 0 bases, and 5 bases stayed unmatched. The CDR3 spells CASSDRPSGSSYNEQFF. CDR3 DNA sequence: TGTGCCAGCAGTGACCGCCCTAGCGGGAGCTCCTACAATGAGCAGTTCTTC.

The chain uses TRBV27 and TRBJ2-7; 13 positions match TRBD2. The CDR3 is 14 amino acids. In germline, CDR1 is MNHEY, CDR2 SMNVEV (reference sequence). The V gene end was trimmed by 6 bases and the J gene end by 6 bases; junction bases not matched to a gene: 5. As DNA, the CDR3 is TGTGCCAGCAGCCGGACTAGCGGGAGTCCCGAGCAGTACTTC. This sequence encodes CASSRTSGSPEQYF.

V gene TRBV7-9 combines with J gene TRBJ1-6; no clear D gene. This CDR3 has 13 residues. V was clipped by 0 bases and J by 10 bases, with 7 bases between them. The V gene's germline CDR1 is SEHNR and CDR2 FQNEAQ (reference sequence). The DNA of the CDR3 is TGTGCCAGCAGCTTAGCCGGAAAGTCACCCCTCCACTTT. Translation gives CASSLAGKSPLHF.

The V call is TRBV10-3, the J call TRBJ1-4; D is unclear. Trimming took off 0 bases at V and 0 bases at J, with 11 bases between the two ends. CDR1 and CDR2 from the germline V gene are ENHRY and SYGVKD. The CDR3 is 17 residues long. DNA for the CDR3: TGTGCCATCAGTGAGTCGAATTTGAGGGCAACTAATGAAAAACTGTTTTTT. Protein: CAISESNLRATNEKLFF.

CDR3 in DNA: TGTGCCAGCAGTTTATACAGGGAGGGTGGAAACACCATATATTTT. Protein: CASSLYREGGNTIYF. The chain recombines TRBV28 with TRBJ1-3; weak D call: TRBD1 (6 bases). Germline lookup yields CDR1 MDHEN and CDR2 SYDVKM. There are 15 residues in the CDR3. Trimming took off 1 base at V and 3 bases at J, with 10 bases between the two ends.

The chain is built from TRBV11-2 and TRBJ2-1; 8 positions agree with TRBD2. This CDR3 region has 15 residues. V shed 6 bases and J 6 bases; nucleotides not matched to a gene: 10. Germline V gene lookup returns CDR1 SGHAT and CDR2 FQNNGV. CDR3 sequence: CASRLALRGGNEQFF. The CDR3 coding sequence is TGTGCCAGCAGGCTAGCGCTTCGGGGGGGCAATGAGCAGTTCTTC.

The rearrangement uses TRBV10-3 and TRBJ2-3, with 8 bases fitting TRBD2. CDR3 length: 22 amino acids. In germline, CDR1 is ENHRY, CDR2 SYGVKD. The V gene end was trimmed by 4 bases and the J gene end by 1 base; junction bases not matched to a gene: 25. The DNA of the CDR3 is TGTGCCATCAGTGGGGCTCGGGCCGTGGGGTCTCGGGAGGGCCGGGGCACAGATACGCAGTATTTT. Protein sequence: CAISGARAVGSREGRGTDTQYF.

The CDR3 nucleotides are TGTGCCAGCAGCCCACGTTTGGGACTAGCGGCCTCCTACAATGAGCAGTTCTTC. Protein: CASSPRLGLAASYNEQFF. The chain has TRBV9 and TRBJ2-1; 11 nucleotides align to TRBD2. The J segment lost 0 bases and the V segment lost 4 bases, leaving 9 bases of the junction unmatched. This CDR3 contains 18 residues. Germline loops: CDR1 SGDLS, CDR2 YYNGEE.

The V call is TRBV4-1, the J call TRBJ1-2; 7 bases are a match to TRBD1. Unmatched junction bases numbered 11, after V lost 2 bases and J lost 5 bases. The CDR3 length is 16 residues. Per germline, CDR1 MGHRA and CDR2 YSYEKL. CDR3 loop: CASSQPDRENWYGYTF. As DNA, the CDR3 is TGCGCCAGCAGCCAACCCGACAGGGAGAATTGGTATGGCTACACCTTC.

The genes are TRBV5-6 and TRBJ2-3, with 11 bases that match TRBD2. The germline gives CDR1 SGHDT, CDR2 YYEEEE. The CDR3 spans 16 residues. J was trimmed by 5 bases and V by 0 bases; bases with no gene match: 5. The CDR3 loop reads CASSLALAGGIDTQYF. DNA for the CDR3: TGTGCCAGCAGCTTGGCGCTAGCGGGAGGAATAGATACGCAGTATTTT.

The V gene is TRBV18, the J gene TRBJ1-6, with a possible D match to TRBD1 (5 bases). This CDR3 is built from 15 residues. Trimming removed 1 base from V and 7 bases from J, with 11 bases in between. Germline V CDR1 and CDR2: KGHSH, LQKENI. CDR3 nucleotide sequence: TGTGCCAGCTCACCACGGAGGGACGGCAATTCACCCCTCCACTTT. This translates into CASSPRRDGNSPLHF.

The rearrangement joins TRBV4-2 to TRBJ1-6, with D tentatively TRBD1 (6 bases). Trimming left V 3 bases short and J 7 bases short, with 10 bases between. The CDR3 loop spans 14 amino acids. Germline V gene sequence: CDR1 LGHNA, CDR2 YNFKEQ. CDR3: CASSQEGGNSPLHF. CDR3 nucleotide sequence: TGTGCCAGCAGCCAGGAGGGGGGCAATTCACCCCTCCACTTT.

V is TRBV2 and J is TRBJ2-7; maybe TRBD1 (6 bases). The CDR3 is 14 amino acids. CDR1 is SNHLY, CDR2 FYNNEI, per germline. V lost 7 bases, J lost 1 base, and 14 bases lay in between. The CDR3, as DNA: TGTGCCAGCACCCGGGACAACCCGTCCTACGAGCAGTACTTC. Amino acids: CASTRDNPSYEQYF.

This CDR3 is CASSKGGDRGQHQPQHF. The CDR3 DNA reads TGTGCCAGCAGCAAAGGTGGTGACAGGGGGCAACATCAGCCCCAGCATTTT. The V and J genes are TRBV21-1 and TRBJ1-5; TRBD1, the table's D call, lacks a check against the DNA. TRBV21-1 is a documented pseudogene. This CDR3 is built from 17 residues.

The rearrangement links TRBV19 to TRBJ1-2; no reliable D call. Trimming left V 4 bases short and J 3 bases short, with 15 bases between. CDR3 length equals 15 residues. Germline CDR1 reads LNHDA; CDR2 reads SQIVND (reference sequence). CDR3 coding DNA: TGTGCCAGTAGTAAGCCCCTCGACATCGACTATGGCTACACCTTC. This gives the protein CASSKPLDIDYGYTF.

The chain uses TRBV9 and TRBJ2-1, with a tentative D call TRBD2 (6 bases). V was shortened by 3 bases and J by 9 bases, with 28 bases between the two germline ends. Looked up from germline, CDR1 is SGDLS and CDR2 is YYNGEE. The CDR3 covers 18 residues. In nucleotides, the CDR3 is TGTGCCAGCAGCGGGCCTGAGGGGCGGGGCGGCTCCTACGGTGAGCAGTTCTTC. Its protein product is CASSGPEGRGGSYGEQFF.

The gene calls are TRBV19 and TRBJ2-1, with 7 bases fitting TRBD2. The CDR3 consists of 15 residues. Germline V gene data show CDR1 as LNHDA and CDR2 as SQIVND (reference sequence). V lost 4 bases and J lost 0; bases outside the gene matches: 3. The CDR3 DNA sequence: TGTGCCAGTAGTACCTCTAGCGGCTCCTACAATGAGCAGTTCTTC. The encoded protein is CASSTSSGSYNEQFF.

This chain joins TRBV30 and TRBJ1-1; D may be TRBD1 (6 bases). This CDR3 has 14 residues. The ends were cut back, 2 bases at V and 4 bases at J, with 14 bases in the middle. Germline V gene sequence: CDR1 GTSNPN, CDR2 SVGIG (reference sequence). DNA for the CDR3: TGTGCCTGGAGTAATGGGGGGCAGAGCACTGAAGCTTTCTTT. This gives the protein CAWSNGGQSTEAFF.

J is TRBJ1-1 and V is TRBV7-2, with 7 positions matching TRBD1. With 3 bases clipped from V and 1 base from J, the junction kept 2 bases outside the gene matches. Germline lookup yields CDR1 SGHTA and CDR2 FQGNSA. The CDR3 is made up of 14 amino acids. The CDR3 coding sequence is TGTGCCAGCAGCTTGACAGGGCCGAACACTGAAGCTTTCTTT. It translates to CASSLTGPNTEAFF.